This T cell receptor (beta chain) is from a study of blood T cell repertoires in COVID-19. Under the authors' procedure: Reference gene primer amplification in the assay estimated nucleated cell counts. Libraries were prepared by immunoSEQ multiplex PCR; TCRdb keeps only in-frame clonotypes and omits some of them. D and trimming were read from the DNA, whereas the V and J calls and clone size are those reported in that table. The data contain about 68,000 clones, 86% of them singletons. The CDR3 length is 16 residues. This rearrangement joins TRBV21-1 to TRBJ1-2; the table gives TRBD1 as D, unverified against the DNA. TRBV21-1 is reported as a pseudogene. The origin of this receptor is a man aged 30 to 39 with acute or convalescent COVID-19. Sequencing used peripheral blood. Here the CDR3 reads CASSKEPRQGTYGYTF. In DNA form, the CDR3 reads TGTGCCAGCAGCAAAGAACCACGACAGGGCACCTATGGCTACACCTTC.